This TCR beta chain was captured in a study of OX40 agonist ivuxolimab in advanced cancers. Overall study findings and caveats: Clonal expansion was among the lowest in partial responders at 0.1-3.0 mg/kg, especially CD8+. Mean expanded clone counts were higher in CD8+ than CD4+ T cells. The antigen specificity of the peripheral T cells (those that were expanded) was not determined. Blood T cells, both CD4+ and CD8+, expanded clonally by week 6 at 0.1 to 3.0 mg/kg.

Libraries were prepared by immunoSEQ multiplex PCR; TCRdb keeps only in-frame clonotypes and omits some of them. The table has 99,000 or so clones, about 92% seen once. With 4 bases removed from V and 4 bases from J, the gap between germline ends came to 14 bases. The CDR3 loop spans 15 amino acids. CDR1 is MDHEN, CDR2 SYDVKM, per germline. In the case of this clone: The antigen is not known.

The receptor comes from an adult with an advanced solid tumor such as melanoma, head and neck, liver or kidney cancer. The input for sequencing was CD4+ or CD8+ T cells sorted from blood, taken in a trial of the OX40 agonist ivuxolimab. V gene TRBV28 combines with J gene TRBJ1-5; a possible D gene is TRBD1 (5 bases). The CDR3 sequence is CASSWGGDSNQPQHF. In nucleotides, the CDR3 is TGTGCCAGCAGTTGGGGGGGGGACTCGAATCAGCCCCAGCATTTT.